This T cell receptor beta chain emerged from a study of OX40 agonist ivuxolimab in advanced cancers. Across the study: Males comprised 82.7% of the group, whose mean age was approximately 60 years (range 23 to 79). Partial responses, seen in three patients, involved one hepatocellular carcinoma and two cutaneous melanomas. Study-wide points: More expanded clones were seen, on average, in CD8+ T cells than in CD4+.

On this clone itself: The target antigen is unknown.

Germline values: CDR1 ENHRY, CDR2 SYGVKD. The CDR3 has 14 amino acids. V lost 0 bases and J lost 1, with 6 bases in between. It was autoimmune disease history or systemic immunosuppression that excluded patients. Sequencing used immunoSEQ multiplex PCR; TCRdb keeps in-frame clones, though not all of them. The data contain about 150,000 clones, about 93% of them singletons. The sample here was CD4+ or CD8+ T cells sorted from blood, taken in a trial of the OX40 agonist ivuxolimab. This clonotype was sampled from an adult with an advanced solid tumor such as melanoma, head and neck, liver or kidney cancer. The chain combines TRBV10-3 with TRBJ1-1; D gene unclear. DNA for the CDR3: TGTGCCATCAGTGAGTCGACTAGGAACACTGAAGCTTTCTTT. It encodes CAISESTRNTEAFF.